This TCR beta chain was retrieved from a study of blood T cell repertoires in COVID-19. Study-level background: Sample material is recorded as cDNA or gDNA derived from T cells, B-cell-depleted T cells, or PBMCs.

This clone was seen a handful of times. The method was immunoSEQ multiplex PCR; TCRdb's version includes in-frame clones alone and lacks a portion of them. Of nearly 35,000 clones listed, almost 80% are singletons. The CDR3 covers 14 residues. CDR1 and CDR2 from the germline V gene are SNHLY and FYNNEI. Trimming removed 4 bases at V and 1 base at J, with 8 bases between. The receptor was isolated from a woman aged 60-75 years with acute or convalescent COVID-19. The source material was peripheral blood. The chain carries TRBV2 and TRBJ1-5, with D possibly matching TRBD1 (5 bases). CDR3 sequence: CASSGQRSNQPQHF. The CDR3 bases are TGTGCCAGCAGTGGACAGAGAAGCAATCAGCCCCAGCATTTT.